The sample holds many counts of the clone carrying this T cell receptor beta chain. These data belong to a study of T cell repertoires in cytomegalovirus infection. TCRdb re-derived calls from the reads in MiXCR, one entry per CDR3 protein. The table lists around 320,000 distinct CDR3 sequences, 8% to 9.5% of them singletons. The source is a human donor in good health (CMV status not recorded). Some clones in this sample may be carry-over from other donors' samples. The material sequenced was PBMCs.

The CDR3 region is CASSSAPRGERHYGYTF. The CDR3 DNA is TGTGCCAGCAGCTCCGCGCCCAGGGGCGAACGACACTATGGCTACACCTTC. The rearrangement joins TRBV7-2 to TRBJ1-2; D possibly corresponds to TRBD1 (6 bases). The CDR3 is 17 residues long. Trimming removed 4 bases at V and 3 bases at J, with 21 bases between. The germline gives CDR1 SGHTA, CDR2 FQGNSA.